Listed below are T cell receptor beta chains from one sample, sequenced in a study of T-cell reconstitution after alpha-beta-depleted transplantation in children. TCRdb used MiXCR to reprocess the PCR reads, holding one entry per CDR3 protein. In the table there are 65,000 to 85,000 distinct CDR3 sequences, roughly a tenth of which are singletons. Sequences were derived from PBMCs, sampled before TCRalphabeta/CD19-depleted stem cell transplant. All receptors come from a boy between 10 and 17 years old with acute myeloid leukemia, due to receive a stem cell transplant. CDR3s include the opening cysteine and the closing phenylalanine or tryptophan. The D gene is left open where the match is weak. Clone size appears in some rows only: once, few, many, or a class for an expanded clone.

d_gene	abundance	v_gene	j_gene	CDR3nt	CDR3aa
TRBD1	many	TRBV24-1	TRBJ2-3	TGTGCCACCAGTGATTTCCCGGGACAGGGAACAGATACGCAGTATTTT	CATSDFPGQGTDTQYF
NA	many	TRBV12-3/TRBV12-4	TRBJ2-4	TGTGCCAGCAGTCTCAGCCAAAACATTCAGTACTTC	CASSLSQNIQYF
NA	many	TRBV2	TRBJ1-1	TGTGCCAGCAGTGAAACGGGTTGGGCTGAAGCTTTCTTT	CASSETGWAEAFF
TRBD2	few	TRBV7-3	TRBJ2-7	TGTGCCAGCAGCTTAGACGCGGGAGCACCCCCCTACGAGCAGTACTTC	CASSLDAGAPPYEQYF
NA	many	TRBV6-5	TRBJ1-6	TGTGCCAGCAGTCCTCGAGAGGGACGTTCACCCCTCCACTTT	CASSPREGRSPLHF
TRBD2	many	TRBV5-1	TRBJ2-1	TGCGCCAGCAGCTTGGAGCGGGGGCGCTACAATGAGCAGTTCTTC	CASSLERGRYNEQFF
NA	NA	TRBV30	TRBJ1-4	TGTGCCTGGAGAGCAGGGAGGCAGTATGAAAAACTGTTTTTT	CAWRAGRQYEKLFF
TRBD1	many	TRBV18	TRBJ1-5	TGTGCCAGCTCGCTCGGGACAGGGGGCAATCAGCCCCAGCATTTT	CASSLGTGGNQPQHF
NA	many	TRBV20-1	TRBJ2-1	TGCAGTGCCCTCAGGGATGAGCAGTTCTTC	CSALRDEQFF
NA	many	TRBV20-1	TRBJ2-7	TGCAGTGCTAGAAATGGACAGTACTACGAGCAGTACTTC	CSARNGQYYEQYF
NA	many	TRBV13	TRBJ2-7	TGTGCCAGCAGCTTAACGGGCAGGGGCTACGAGCAGTACTTC	CASSLTGRGYEQYF
NA	NA	TRBV4-1	TRBJ2-2	TGCGCCAGCAGCCAAGACGGGGGGCTAGGGACCGGGGAGCTGTTTTTT	CASSQDGGLGTGELFF
NA	many	TRBV7-9	TRBJ1-1	TGTGCCAGCATCCATCACCCTTCAGGGTCGGAGAACCAAGTGAACACTGAAGCTTTCTTT	CASIHHPSGSENQVNTEAFF
TRBD2	many	TRBV20-1	TRBJ2-1	TGCAGTGCTAGGGGACTAGCGGCCTACAATGAGCAGTTCTTC	CSARGLAAYNEQFF
TRBD2	many	TRBV24-1	TRBJ2-1	TGTGCCACCAGTGATTCCCGACTAGCGGGCGTGGGACACTACAATGAGCAGTTCTTC	CATSDSRLAGVGHYNEQFF
TRBD2	many	TRBV20-1	TRBJ2-3	TGCAGTGCTGCCCTAGCGGGAGCGATCACAGATACGCAGTATTTT	CSAALAGAITDTQYF
TRBD1	many	TRBV20-1	TRBJ1-1	TGCAGTGCTCCCGACAGGGGGCAGGGCACTGAAGCTTTCTTT	CSAPDRGQGTEAFF
TRBD2	many	TRBV12-3/TRBV12-4	TRBJ2-3	TGTGCCAGCAGTCAGCGGGGGGCCGTTCACACACCCACAGATACGCAGTATTTT	CASSQRGAVHTPTDTQYF
NA	many	TRBV5-1	TRBJ1-1	TGCGCCAGCAGCTTGGGCGCAGGGGTAGAAGCTTTCTTT	CASSLGAGVEAFF
NA	few	TRBV11-2	TRBJ2-1	TGTGCCAGCAGCCAGAGACTTCCAGGGAGCTACTGGAATGAGCAGTTCTTC	CASSQRLPGSYWNEQFF
NA	many	TRBV5-1	TRBJ1-5	TGCGCCAGCAGCTTTGAATCCATCCAGCCCCAGCATTTT	CASSFESIQPQHF
TRBD1	many	TRBV4-1	TRBJ1-4	TGCGCCAGCAGCCAGAGGACAGGGCCTAATGAAAAACTGTTTTTT	CASSQRTGPNEKLFF
TRBD1	many	TRBV7-9	TRBJ1-4	TGTGCCAGCAGCTACCTCTCCGGGACAGGGGGAGAAAAACTGTTTTTT	CASSYLSGTGGEKLFF
TRBD1	many	TRBV18	TRBJ1-3	TGTGCCAGCTCACCCGGGACAGGGGTTTCTGGAAACACCATATATTTT	CASSPGTGVSGNTIYF
TRBD2	many	TRBV20-1	TRBJ2-1	TGCAGTGCTAGAGATCTCTGGGGGACTAGCGGGAGAACCACCTACAATGAGCAGTTCTTC	CSARDLWGTSGRTTYNEQFF
NA	many	TRBV2	TRBJ2-5	TGTGCCAGCATCGGTAGACAAGAGACCCAGTACTTC	CASIGRQETQYF
NA	few	TRBV6-6	TRBJ2-3	TGTGCCGGCTCGACTAGCACAGATACGCAGTATTTT	CAGSTSTDTQYF
NA	many	TRBV13	TRBJ1-5	TGTGCCAGCAGCCCGACTAGGATTGGGCCCCAGCATTTT	CASSPTRIGPQHF
TRBD2	many	TRBV5-1	TRBJ2-5	TGCGCCAGCAGCTACGGGACTAGCGGGGAGACCCAGTACTTC	CASSYGTSGETQYF
NA	many	TRBV6-5	TRBJ2-3	TGTGCCAGCAGGATAACGGAACTCACAGATACGCAGTATTTT	CASRITELTDTQYF
NA	many	TRBV11-2	TRBJ1-4	TGTGCCAGCAGCACAACAGGGAATAGAAATGAAAAACTGTTTTTT	CASSTTGNRNEKLFF
TRBD1	many	TRBV24-1	TRBJ2-5	TGTGCCACCAGTGAAGGGACAGGGTACCGAGAGACCCAGTACTTC	CATSEGTGYRETQYF
NA	many	TRBV20-1	TRBJ1-6	TGCAGTGGGCTGGGACTCCAGAGCTCCTATAATTCACCCCTCCACTTT	CSGLGLQSSYNSPLHF
NA	many	TRBV9	TRBJ1-1	TGTGCCAGCAGCGTATCGCCCACCACTGAAGCTTTCTTT	CASSVSPTTEAFF
NA	many	TRBV7-3	TRBJ2-3	TGTGCCCTAAAGGGGTGCGTGCAGTATTTT	CALKGCVQYF
NA	many	TRBV19	TRBJ1-1	TGTGCCAGTTGTCAGGGTACGGTCTCTGAAGCTTTCTTT	CASCQGTVSEAFF
TRBD2	many	TRBV12-3/TRBV12-4	TRBJ2-1	TGTGCCAGCAGTGGGCTAGCGGGAATCTACAATGAGCAGTTCTTC	CASSGLAGIYNEQFF